Below are 17 T cell receptor beta chains sequenced from a single sample in a study of response to subunit inactivated influenza vaccine (dated by TCRdb to the late 2010s). Receptor libraries were prepared by RT-PCR. For sequencing, an Illumina HiSeq 2500 was employed. Using fastp trimming at Q25 and MiXCR clonotype assembly, TCRdb reanalyzed the public sequencing data and kept in-frame beta chains. Here each entry gathers all rows of one CDR3 protein and keeps the most common genes and DNA. The sample profile shows around 790,000 distinct CDR3 sequences; over 20% of them were found once. 10% of the sample is in the top ten clones. Sequences were derived from PBMCs from blood, sampled approximately 5 days after vaccination. Receptors were obtained from a man in his forties or fifties who received an inactivated influenza vaccine. Donor details come from another sample of the same person, matched by shared clones.

This rearrangement joins TRBV20-1 to TRBJ2-3, with 11 bases matching TRBD2. The CDR3 sequence is 15 residues long. Trimming removed 7 bases from V and 0 bases from J; junction bases left unmatched: 6. CDR1 DFQATT and CDR2 SNEGSKA come from the germline V gene (reference sequence). The CDR3 spells CSVSLAGGSTDTQYF. CDR3 DNA sequence: TGCAGTGTATCGCTAGCGGGGGGTAGCACAGATACGCAGTATTTT.

This chain uses TRBV10-2 with TRBJ1-6; no clear D gene. V shed 5 bases and J shed 5 bases, with 13 bases lying between them. Germline assignment: CDR1 WSHSY and CDR2 SAAADI. The CDR3 covers 15 residues. As DNA, the CDR3 is TGCGCCAGCAGTTCCCGAGCGGGAAATAATTCACCCCTCCACTTT. Amino acid sequence: CASSSRAGNNSPLHF.

Points on this clonotype: Germline is not matched at one junction end, which may reflect a read error. The V call is TRBV7-9, the J call TRBJ2-5; D gene uncertain. The CDR3 length is 13 residues. Germline CDR1 is SEHNR and CDR2 is FQNEAQ (reference sequence). The CDR3 DNA reads TGTGCCAGCAGCATAGACCCGGCCTCTTCTGCCTGGTTC. Encoded protein: CASSIDPASSAWF.

This clonotype was seen a handful of times. This chain links TRBV4-2 with TRBJ2-5; TRBD1 is a possible D gene (5 bases). This CDR3 spans 13 amino acids. Germline values: CDR1 LGHNA, CDR2 YNFKEQ. The ends were cut back, 6 bases at V and 5 bases at J, with 13 bases in the middle. The CDR3 here is CASRGQGRETQYF. CDR3 DNA: TGTGCCAGCAGAGGGCAGGGAAGGGAGACCCAGTACTTC.

The sample holds many counts of this clonotype. The chain links TRBV20-1 to TRBJ2-5, with D possibly being TRBD1 (6 bases). V lost 0 bases, J lost 3 bases, and 14 bases lay in between. Germline CDR1 DFQATT, CDR2 SNEGSKA (reference sequence). The CDR3 has 15 amino acids. The CDR3 nucleotides are TGCAGTGCTAGAGATGGGGCAGGGGTTGAAGAGACCCAGTACTTC. This gives the protein CSARDGAGVEETQYF.

There are many counts of this clonotype. The rearrangement uses TRBV27 and TRBJ1-1; no definite D call. Germline assignment: CDR1 MNHEY and CDR2 SMNVEV (reference sequence). The CDR3 extends over 13 amino acids. V dropped 2 bases and J dropped 5 bases, with 9 bases sitting between them. The CDR3 region is CASSLSRGTEAFF. Written as DNA, the CDR3 is TGTGCCAGCAGTTTAAGTAGAGGGACTGAAGCTTTCTTT.

The rearrangement links TRBV12-3 or TRBV12-4 to TRBJ2-6; 7 bases align to TRBD2. This CDR3 has 14 amino acids. J was trimmed by 0 bases and V by 7 bases; bases with no gene match: 0. The CDR3 coding sequence is TGTGCCAGCACTAGCGGCTCTGGGGCCAACGTCCTGACTTTC. The encoded protein is CASTSGSGANVLTF.

This clonotype came up many times. The CDR3 loop reads CSAKSNPGVAQYF. Here the CDR3 DNA reads TGCAGTGCTAAGTCTAACCCCGGTGTAGCCCAGTACTTC. The V call is TRBV20-1, the J call TRBJ2-5; D call uncertain. V was trimmed by 4 bases and J by 9 bases, leaving 18 bases between them. This CDR3 contains 13 residues. Germline V gene data show CDR1 as DFQATT and CDR2 as SNEGSKA (reference sequence).

This clonotype has a single count. The chain is built from TRBV2 and TRBJ1-2, with TRBD1 identical over 11 bases. This CDR3 region has 14 residues. Germline values: CDR1 SNHLY, CDR2 FYNNEI. Trimming took 6 bases from V and 3 from J; bases not matched to a gene: 3. CDR3 in amino acids: CASRGTGGYYGYTF. The CDR3 DNA reads TGTGCCAGCAGAGGGACAGGGGGTTACTATGGCTACACCTTC.

In this sample, this clonotype turned up a few times. The genes are TRBV5-1 and TRBJ2-3; a possible D gene is TRBD1 (5 bases). Germline V gene lookup returns CDR1 SGHRS and CDR2 YFSETQ. Trimming took 0 bases from V and 2 from J, leaving 16 bases between them. The CDR3 is 17 residues long. The CDR3 is CASSLGSREYLTDTQYF. In DNA form, the CDR3 reads TGCGCCAGCAGCTTGGGAAGCAGGGAATATCTCACAGATACGCAGTATTTT.

The CDR3 loop is CASSYSSGQETQYF. The CDR3 DNA is TGTGCCAGCAGTTACTCTTCAGGGCAGGAGACCCAGTACTTC. The chain is built from TRBV6-5 and TRBJ2-5, with a possible D match to TRBD1 (5 bases). The CDR3 loop spans 14 amino acids. CDR1 and CDR2 (germline): MNHEY, SVGAGI. Trimming stripped 0 bases from V and 5 bases from J, with 10 bases between.

The V and J genes are TRBV3-1 and TRBJ2-7; D possibly matches TRBD1 or TRBD2 (6 bases each). CDR3 length: 17 amino acids. Germline values: CDR1 LGHDT, CDR2 YNNKEL (reference sequence). V was cut by 5 bases and J by 3 bases, with 23 bases left in between. The CDR3 spells CASSIPWGAGRIYEQYF. DNA of the CDR3: TGTGCCAGCAGCATCCCCTGGGGGGCAGGGAGGATCTACGAGCAGTACTTC.

The sample holds a few counts of this clonotype. The chain combines TRBV9 with TRBJ2-7; TRBD1 or TRBD2 may be the D gene (5 bases each). The CDR3 is 15 residues long. V lost 5 bases, J lost 7 bases, and 22 bases lay in between. Germline V CDR1 and CDR2: SGDLS, YYNGEE. The CDR3 here is CASSLGTSREWEQYF. In DNA, the CDR3 is TGTGCCAGCAGTTTAGGGACCTCCCGAGAATGGGAGCAGTACTTC.

J is TRBJ2-1 and V is TRBV4-2; D not resolved. V gave up 0 bases and J gave up 10 bases, with 10 bases separating them. Germline CDR1 reads LGHNA; CDR2 reads YNFKEQ. The CDR3 runs 13 residues. The CDR3 sequence: CASSQDGWTEQFF. CDR3 bases: TGTGCCAGCAGCCAAGATGGTTGGACGGAGCAGTTCTTC.

The chain couples TRBV5-5 to TRBJ2-1, with D possibly called TRBD1 or TRBD2 (5 bases each). V was pared by 4 bases and J by 5 bases, with 16 bases between. Germline V lookup: CDR1 SGHKS, CDR2 YYEKEE (reference sequence). The CDR3 covers 15 residues. The CDR3 bases are TGTGCCAGCAGCGCGTCGCCCGGGACCCACAATGAGCAGTTCTTC. This translates into CASSASPGTHNEQFF.

CDR3 sequence (DNA): TGCGCCAGCAGCTTCTCGACCGGGACCGGGACCGAGCAGTACTTC. Protein product: CASSFSTGTGTEQYF. V gene TRBV5-1 combines with J gene TRBJ2-7; D might be TRBD1 or TRBD2, each matching 5 bases. The CDR3 length is 15 residues. V lost 2 bases to trimming and J lost 6 bases, with 18 bases between them. Germline CDR1 SGHRS, CDR2 YFSETQ.

V gene TRBV14 combines with J gene TRBJ1-2, with TRBD1 as a possible D gene (5 bases). CDR3 length: 15 residues. The germline V and J ends were trimmed by 1 base and 6 bases, with 15 bases remaining between them. Germline V CDR1 and CDR2: SGHDN, FVKESK. CDR3 residues: CASSQVDRRLNGYTF. The CDR3 DNA follows: TGTGCCAGCAGCCAAGTCGACAGAAGGTTAAATGGCTACACCTTC.